These T cell receptor beta chains were read from a single sample in a study of post-analysis software for immune sequencing data. TCRdb reanalysed the PCR reads using MiXCR and keeps one entry per CDR3 protein. The data show 750,000 to 950,000 distinct CDR3 sequences, with 53% seen just once and 4.6% held by the top ten. The sample consisted of blood. These receptors were obtained from a girl aged 5-17 years with multiple sclerosis. CDR3s include the opening cysteine and the closing phenylalanine or tryptophan. Fields, in order: V gene, D gene, J gene, clone size, CDR3 DNA, CDR3 protein. A D gene is named only where the DNA matches it firmly. Clone size is stated in some rows and not others, as once, few, many or a class when expanded.

TRBV12-3/TRBV12-4,TRBD1,TRBJ2-6,.,TGTGCCAGCAGTTTAGGCCCGGGACAGGGGACTGGGGCCAACGTCCTGACTTTC,CASSLGPGQGTGANVLTF
TRBV7-2,.,TRBJ2-7,.,TGTGCCAGCAGCTTATCGCGGGCCTACTCCTGCGAGCAGTACTTC,CASSLSRAYSCEQYF
TRBV5-1,.,TRBJ2-4,.,TGCGCCAGCAGCGCCGGACAGGGGTCGGGAGGGCCAGGAAACATTCAGTACTTC,CASSAGQGSGGPGNIQYF
TRBV29-1,.,TRBJ2-3,.,TGCAGCGTTGTAACCTCAACCTTAACAGATACGCAGTATTTT,CSVVTSTLTDTQYF
TRBV5-1,TRBD1,TRBJ2-7,.,TGCGCCAGCAGCTTGTGGACAGGGGTGTCCGAGCAGTACTTC,CASSLWTGVSEQYF
TRBV20-1,.,TRBJ2-7,few,TGCAGTGCTAGAGACGCAGCCTACGAGCAGTACTTC,CSARDAAYEQYF
TRBV6-5,TRBD1,TRBJ1-1,.,TGTGCCAGCAGGGAGAACAGGGGGCGGAACACTGAAGCTTTCTTT,CASRENRGRNTEAFF
TRBV29-1,.,TRBJ1-1,few,TGCAGCGGTACCAGGGTGGGGAACACTGAAGCTTTCTTT,CSGTRVGNTEAFF
TRBV30,.,TRBJ2-3,few,TGTGCCTGGAGTTCCGGAGCAGATACGCAGTATTTT,CAWSSGADTQYF
TRBV5-1,.,TRBJ2-7,.,TGCGCCAGCAGCCTGGGGGGGCCCTCCGAGCAGTACTTC,CASSLGGPSEQYF
TRBV29-1,TRBD2,TRBJ2-3,.,TGCAGCGTTGAAATCCTAGCGGGGGGGAGCACAGATACGCAGTATTTT,CSVEILAGGSTDTQYF
TRBV5-1,TRBD2,TRBJ2-7,.,TGCGCCAGCAGCTTGGCCTATAGCGGGGCCTACGAGCAGTACTTC,CASSLAYSGAYEQYF
TRBV7-3,.,TRBJ2-1,.,TGTGCCAGCAGCCCCGACTTGAGCTCCTACAATGAGCAGTTCTTC,CASSPDLSSYNEQFF
TRBV5-5,.,TRBJ1-2,.,TGTGCCAGCAGCCAGACCGAGGGCCGGTATGGCTACACCTTC,CASSQTEGRYGYTF
TRBV2,.,TRBJ1-2,few,TGTGCCAGAACCCGAGGGACGGTACTCTATGGCTACACCTTC,CARTRGTVLYGYTF
TRBV5-1,.,TRBJ2-1,.,TGCGCCAGCAGCTCCTCTAACGACTACAATGAGCAGTTCTTC,CASSSSNDYNEQFF
TRBV12-3/TRBV12-4,.,TRBJ2-2,.,TGTGCCAGCAGTATGAGTTACACCGGGGAGCTGTTTTTT,CASSMSYTGELFF
TRBV12-3/TRBV12-4,.,TRBJ1-6,.,TGTGCCAGCATGGTGAGGGGTTTTAATTCACCCCTCCACTTT,CASMVRGFNSPLHF